Given below is one T cell receptor (beta chain) in context. This record belongs to a study of T cells after posttransplantation cyclophosphamide. The V gene's germline CDR1 is MDHEN and CDR2 SYDVKM. V trimming: 3 bases; J trimming: 11 bases; junction bases outside the gene matches: 12. The CDR3 runs 15 residues. Sequencing was performed with immunoSEQ multiplex PCR; in TCRdb, only in-frame clones are kept and a portion is missing. This repertoire shows tens of thousands of clones, approximately 71% found once; its top ten account for approximately 0.59%. Sequenced sample: memory CD4+ T cells sorted from PBMCs. J is TRBJ1-4 and V is TRBV28; 7 bases are a match to TRBD1. The TCR was taken from a woman aged 55 to 70 in good health, CMV-negative, and a related stem cell transplant donor. CDR3 coding DNA: TGTGCCAGCAGTTTTCTGAGAGGGGGCACAAGGAAACTGTTTTTT. Protein product: CASSFLRGGTRKLFF.